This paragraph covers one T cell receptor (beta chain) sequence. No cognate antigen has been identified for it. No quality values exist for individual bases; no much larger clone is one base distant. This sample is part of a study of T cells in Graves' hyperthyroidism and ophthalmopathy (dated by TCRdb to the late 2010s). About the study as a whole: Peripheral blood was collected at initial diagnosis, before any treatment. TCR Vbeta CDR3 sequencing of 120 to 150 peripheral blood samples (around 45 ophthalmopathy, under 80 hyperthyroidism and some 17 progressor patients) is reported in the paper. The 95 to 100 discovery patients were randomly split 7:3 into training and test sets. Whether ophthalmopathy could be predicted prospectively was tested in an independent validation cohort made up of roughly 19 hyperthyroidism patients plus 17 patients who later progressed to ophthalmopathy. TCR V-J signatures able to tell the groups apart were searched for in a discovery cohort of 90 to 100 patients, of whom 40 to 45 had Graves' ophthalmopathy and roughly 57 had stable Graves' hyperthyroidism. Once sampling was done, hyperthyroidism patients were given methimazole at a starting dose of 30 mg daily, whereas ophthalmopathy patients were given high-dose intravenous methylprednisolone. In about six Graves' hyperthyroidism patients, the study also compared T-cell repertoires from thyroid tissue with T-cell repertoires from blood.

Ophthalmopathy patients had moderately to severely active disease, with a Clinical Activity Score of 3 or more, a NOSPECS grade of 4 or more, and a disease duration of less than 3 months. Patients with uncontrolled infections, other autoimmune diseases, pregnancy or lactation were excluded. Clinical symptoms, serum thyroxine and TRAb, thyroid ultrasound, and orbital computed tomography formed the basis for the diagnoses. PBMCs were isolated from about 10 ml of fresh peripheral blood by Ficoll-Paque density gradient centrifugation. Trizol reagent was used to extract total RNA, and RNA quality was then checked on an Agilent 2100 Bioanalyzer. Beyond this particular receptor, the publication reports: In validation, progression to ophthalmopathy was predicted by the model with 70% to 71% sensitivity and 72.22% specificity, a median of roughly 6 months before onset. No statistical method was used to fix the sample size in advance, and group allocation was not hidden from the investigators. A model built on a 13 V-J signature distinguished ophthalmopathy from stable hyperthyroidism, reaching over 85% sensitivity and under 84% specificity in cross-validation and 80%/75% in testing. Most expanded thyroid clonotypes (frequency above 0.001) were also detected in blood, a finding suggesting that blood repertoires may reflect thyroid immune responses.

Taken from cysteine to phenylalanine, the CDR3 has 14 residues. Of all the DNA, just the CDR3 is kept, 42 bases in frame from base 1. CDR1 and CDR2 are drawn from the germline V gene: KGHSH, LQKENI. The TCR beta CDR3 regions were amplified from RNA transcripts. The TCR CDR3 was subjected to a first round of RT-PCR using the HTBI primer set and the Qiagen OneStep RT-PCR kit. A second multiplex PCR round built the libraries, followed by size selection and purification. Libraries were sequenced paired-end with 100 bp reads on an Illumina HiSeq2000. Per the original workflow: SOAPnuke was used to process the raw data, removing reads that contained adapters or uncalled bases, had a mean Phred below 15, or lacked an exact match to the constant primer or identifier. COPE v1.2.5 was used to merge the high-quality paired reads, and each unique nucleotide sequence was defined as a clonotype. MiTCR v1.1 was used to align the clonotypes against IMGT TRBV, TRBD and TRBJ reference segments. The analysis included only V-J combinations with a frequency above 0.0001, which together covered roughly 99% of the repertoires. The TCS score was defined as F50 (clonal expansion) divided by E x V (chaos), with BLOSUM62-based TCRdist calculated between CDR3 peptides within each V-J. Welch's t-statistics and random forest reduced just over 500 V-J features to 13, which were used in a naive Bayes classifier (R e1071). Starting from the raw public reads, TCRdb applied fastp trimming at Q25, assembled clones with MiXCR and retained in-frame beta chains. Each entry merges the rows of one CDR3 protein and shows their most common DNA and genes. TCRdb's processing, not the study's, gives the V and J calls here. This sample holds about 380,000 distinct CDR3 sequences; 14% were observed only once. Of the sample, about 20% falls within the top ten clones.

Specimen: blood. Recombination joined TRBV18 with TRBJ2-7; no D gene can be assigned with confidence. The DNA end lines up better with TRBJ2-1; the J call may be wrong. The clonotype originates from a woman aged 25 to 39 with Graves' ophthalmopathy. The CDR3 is CASSPTADPYEQFF. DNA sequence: TGTGCCAGCTCACCGACGGCAGACCCCTACGAGCAGTTCTTC.